The T cell receptor (beta chain) described here comes from a study of blood T cell repertoires in COVID-19. Study-wide background: Some COVID-19 samples were acute and others convalescent; all came from the United States, Italy and Spain.

Per the study methods: Amplification of reference gene primers provided the estimated nucleated cell counts. The method was immunoSEQ multiplex PCR; TCRdb's version includes in-frame clones alone and lacks a portion of them. V, J and clone size are taken as reported in that table, and D and trimming were inferred from the DNA itself. The sample consists of over 85,000 clones, roughly 80% of them appearing once. Input material: peripheral blood. This sequence originates from a human donor in a cohort sampled during active COVID-19.

The DNA of the CDR3 is TGTGCCAGCAGTTCACCCGGGACAGCCTACGAGCAGTACTTC. Protein: CASSSPGTAYEQYF. The rearrangement links TRBV28 to TRBJ2-7; 7 nucleotides agree with TRBD1. Losses at the gene ends were 4 bases for V and 2 bases for J; bases not matched to a gene: 5. Germline V CDR1 and CDR2: MDHEN, SYDVKM. The CDR3 contains 14 residues.